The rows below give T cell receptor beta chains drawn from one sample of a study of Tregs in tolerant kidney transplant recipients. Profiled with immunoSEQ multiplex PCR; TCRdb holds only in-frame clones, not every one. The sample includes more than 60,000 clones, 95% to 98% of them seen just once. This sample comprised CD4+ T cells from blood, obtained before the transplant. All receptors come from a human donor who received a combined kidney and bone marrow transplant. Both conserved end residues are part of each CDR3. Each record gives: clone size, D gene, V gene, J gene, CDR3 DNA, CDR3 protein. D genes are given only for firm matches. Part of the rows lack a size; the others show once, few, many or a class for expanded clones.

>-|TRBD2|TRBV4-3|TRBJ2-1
TGCGCCAGCAGCTACTCGGGACTAGCGGGAGCTAACAATGAGCAGTTCTTC
CASSYSGLAGANNEQFF
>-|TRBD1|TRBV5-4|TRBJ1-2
TGTGCCAGCAGCTCCACAGGGGTTCATGGCTACACCTTC
CASSSTGVHGYTF
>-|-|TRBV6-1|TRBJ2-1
TGTGCCACCCTTCTTGACACAACCAATGAGCAGTTCTTC
CATLLDTTNEQFF
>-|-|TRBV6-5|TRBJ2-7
TGTGCCAGCAGTTACTCTGCGAGCTCCTACGAGCAGTACTTC
CASSYSASSYEQYF
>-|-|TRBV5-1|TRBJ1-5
TGCGCCAGCAGCCTCGGGAGGAATCAGCCCCAGCATTTT
CASSLGRNQPQHF
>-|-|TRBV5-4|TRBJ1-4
TGTGCCAGCTCTCTGGGGGCAGGGTTGAATGAAAAACTGTTTTTT
CASSLGAGLNEKLFF
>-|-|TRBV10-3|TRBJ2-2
TGTGCCATGAGTACAGGGTCAAACACCGGGGAGCTGTTTTTT
CAMSTGSNTGELFF
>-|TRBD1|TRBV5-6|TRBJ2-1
TGTGCCAGCAGCTCGGTCGGGACAGGGGACAATGAGCAGTTCTTC
CASSSVGTGDNEQFF
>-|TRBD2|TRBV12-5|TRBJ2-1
TGTGCTAGTGGTTTGGACCGAGAAGCGGGGGGAATCAACAATGAGCAGTTCTTC
CASGLDREAGGINNEQFF
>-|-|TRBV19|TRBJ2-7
TGTGCCAGTAGTATAGGGGAGTCCGGCTACGAGCAGTACTTC
CASSIGESGYEQYF
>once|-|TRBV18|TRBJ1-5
TGTGCCAGCTCATCTTTGACGAGGGGCAATCAGCCCCAGCATTTT
CASSSLTRGNQPQHF
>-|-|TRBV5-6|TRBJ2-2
TGTGCCAGCAGCTTGGGAGGGGGCGGGACGAACACCGGGGAGCTGTTTTTT
CASSLGGGGTNTGELFF
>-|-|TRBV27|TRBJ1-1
TGTGCCAGCAGTTTAAACGGTATGAACACTGAAGCTTTCTTT
CASSLNGMNTEAFF
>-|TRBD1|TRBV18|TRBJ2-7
TGTGCCAGCTCACCGGACAGGGGGCGCTTTGACGAGCAGTACTTC
CASSPDRGRFDEQYF
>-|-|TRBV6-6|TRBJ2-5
TGTGCCAGCAGTTACTCGTCGGAGACCCAGTACTTC
CASSYSSETQYF
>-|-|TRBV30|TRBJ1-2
TGTGCCTGGAGTGTAGGTCGGGGGTATGGCTACACCTTC
CAWSVGRGYGYTF
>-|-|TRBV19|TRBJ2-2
TGTGCCAGCCTACCCCAATACCCGGTTGGGGAGCTGTTTTTT
CASLPQYPVGELFF
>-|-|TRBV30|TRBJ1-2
TGTGCCTGGAGTGTAAAAGGGGTCGATGGCTACACCTTC
CAWSVKGVDGYTF
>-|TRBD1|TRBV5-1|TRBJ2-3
TGCGCCAGCACCCCAAGGGGACAGACCACAGATACGCAGTATTTT
CASTPRGQTTDTQYF
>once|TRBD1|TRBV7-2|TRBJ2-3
TGTGCCAGCAGCTTAGTTTTCAGACAGGGTGGAGATACGCAGTATTTT
CASSLVFRQGGDTQYF
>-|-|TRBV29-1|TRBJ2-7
TGCAGCGTTGGGGAGACCTACGAGCAGTACTTC
CSVGETYEQYF
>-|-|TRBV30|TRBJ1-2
TGTGCCTGGAGTGTCTCCGGGTTCCGAGGCTACACCTTC
CAWSVSGFRGYTF
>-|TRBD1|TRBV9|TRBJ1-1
TGTGCCAGCAGCGTTAGTTCAGGGGGTGGGCTCTCTGGCACTGAAGCTTTCTTT
CASSVSSGGGLSGTEAFF
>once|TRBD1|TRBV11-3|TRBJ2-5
TGTGCCAGCAGCCCCCGGGACAGGGGAGAGACCCAGTACTTC
CASSPRDRGETQYF
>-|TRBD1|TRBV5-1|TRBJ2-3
TGCGCCAGCAGCTTGGGGGACAGGGCATACACAGATACGCAGTATTTT
CASSLGDRAYTDTQYF
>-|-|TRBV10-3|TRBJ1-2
TGTGCCATCAGTGACAGGCTCTATGGCTACACCTTC
CAISDRLYGYTF
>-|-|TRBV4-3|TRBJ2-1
TGCGCCAGCAGCCCAACGGGGAAACTCTACAATGAGCAGTTCTTC
CASSPTGKLYNEQFF
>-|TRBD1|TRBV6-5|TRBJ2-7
TGTGCCAGCAGACGGGACAGGCTTACCTACGAGCAGTACTTC
CASRRDRLTYEQYF
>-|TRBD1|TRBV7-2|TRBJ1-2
TGTGCCAGCAGCGCGGGACAGGGGGCTGCTGGCTACACCTTC
CASSAGQGAAGYTF
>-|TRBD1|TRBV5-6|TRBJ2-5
TGTGCCAGCAGCTTTGGACAGGGTAGGTTTGAGACCCAGTACTTC
CASSFGQGRFETQYF
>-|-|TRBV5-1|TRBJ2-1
TGCGCCAGCAGCTTGGCAGGGTTCGACAATGAGCAGTTCTTC
CASSLAGFDNEQFF
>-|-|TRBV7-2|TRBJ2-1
TGTGCCAGCAGCTTAGACAGGAATTTGGTCAATGAGCAGTTCTTC
CASSLDRNLVNEQFF
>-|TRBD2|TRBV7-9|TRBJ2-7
TGTGCCAGCAGCTTAGATCGGCTAGCGGGAGTCTACGAGCAGTACTTC
CASSLDRLAGVYEQYF
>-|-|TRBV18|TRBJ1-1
TGTGCCAGCTCACCACCGGGAGGGTTCACTGAAGCTTTCTTT
CASSPPGGFTEAFF
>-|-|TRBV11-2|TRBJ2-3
TGTGCCAGCAGCTTAGATTTCGGAGATACGCAGTATTTT
CASSLDFGDTQYF
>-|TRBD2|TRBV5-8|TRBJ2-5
TGTGCCAGCAGCTTGGTTACTAGCGGGAGTCGTCGAGAGACCCAGTACTTC
CASSLVTSGSRRETQYF
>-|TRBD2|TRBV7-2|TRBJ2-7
TGTGCCAGCAGCTCGAGAGGACTAGTTTCGAACGAGCAGTACTTC
CASSSRGLVSNEQYF
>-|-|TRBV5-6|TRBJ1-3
TGTGCCAGCACCCCGACGGCGGCGGGAAACACCATATATTTT
CASTPTAAGNTIYF
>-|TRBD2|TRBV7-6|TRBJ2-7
TGTGCCAGCAGCTTAGCACTAGCGGACTACGAGCAGTACTTC
CASSLALADYEQYF
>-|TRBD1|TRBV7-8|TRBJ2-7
TGTGCCAGCAGTCCCGGACAGGGGACCTACGAGCAGTACTTC
CASSPGQGTYEQYF
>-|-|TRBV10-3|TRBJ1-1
TGTGCCATCAGTGATGGGGCAGACTTGAACACTGAAGCTTTCTTT
CAISDGADLNTEAFF
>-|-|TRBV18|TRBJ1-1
TGTGCCAGCTCACCGCAACAGGGAGATAACACTGAAGCTTTCTTT
CASSPQQGDNTEAFF
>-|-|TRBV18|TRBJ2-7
TGTGCCAGCTCAACCGGTCGCAACTACGAGCAGTACTTC
CASSTGRNYEQYF
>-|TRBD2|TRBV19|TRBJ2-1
TGTGCCAGTAGTACCGGGGGGAATGAGCAGTTCTTC
CASSTGGNEQFF
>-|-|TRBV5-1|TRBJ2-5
TGCGCCAGCAGCTTAGGGGGGGTGTACCAAGAGACCCAGTACTTC
CASSLGGVYQETQYF
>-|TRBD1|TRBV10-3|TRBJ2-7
TGTGCCATCAGGACGGGACAGGGGACGTCCTACGAGCAGTACTTC
CAIRTGQGTSYEQYF